The clone carrying this T cell receptor (beta chain) was seen more than once but under ten times. The sample belongs to a study of blood T cell repertoires in COVID-19. Study overall: T cells, B-cell-depleted T cells, or PBMCs supplied cDNA or gDNA.

CDR1 and CDR2 from the germline V gene are SNHLY and FYNNEI. CDR3 length: 14 residues. TCRdb's table, derived via immunoSEQ multiplex PCR, lists solely in-frame clones and lacks some. Of 150,000 or so clones listed, about 84% were seen once; the top ten hold 10% to 15%. This receptor was taken from a man in his sixties with active or convalescent COVID-19. The chain combines TRBV2 with TRBJ1-1; weak D call: TRBD1 (6 bases). Sequencing input: peripheral blood. Here the CDR3 DNA reads TGTGCTCGACGTGGGGGGGCCGTGAACACTGAAGCTTTCTTT. Translated: CARRGGAVNTEAFF.